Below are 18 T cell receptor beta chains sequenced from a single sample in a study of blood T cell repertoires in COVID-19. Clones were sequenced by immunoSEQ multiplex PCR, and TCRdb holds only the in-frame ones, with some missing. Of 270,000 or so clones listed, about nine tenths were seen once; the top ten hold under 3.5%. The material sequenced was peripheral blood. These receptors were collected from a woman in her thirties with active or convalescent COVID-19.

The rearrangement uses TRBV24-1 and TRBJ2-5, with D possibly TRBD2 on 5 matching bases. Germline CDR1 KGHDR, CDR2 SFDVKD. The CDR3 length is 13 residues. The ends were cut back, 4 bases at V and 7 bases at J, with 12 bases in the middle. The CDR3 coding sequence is TGTGCCACCAGTGACCGGACTGGGCGGACCCAGTACTTC. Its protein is CATSDRTGRTQYF.

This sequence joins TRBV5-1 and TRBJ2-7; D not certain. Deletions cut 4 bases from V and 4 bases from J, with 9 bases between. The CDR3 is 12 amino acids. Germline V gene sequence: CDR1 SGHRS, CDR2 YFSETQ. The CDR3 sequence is CASSRYPYEQYF. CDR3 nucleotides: TGCGCCAGCAGCCGGTACCCTTACGAGCAGTACTTC. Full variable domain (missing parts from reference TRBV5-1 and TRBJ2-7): KAGVTQTPRYLIKTRGQQVTLSCSPISGHRSVSWYQQTPGQGLQFLFEYFSETQRNKGNFPGRFSGRQFSNSRSEMNVSTLELGDSALYLCASSRYPYEQYFGPGTRLTVT.

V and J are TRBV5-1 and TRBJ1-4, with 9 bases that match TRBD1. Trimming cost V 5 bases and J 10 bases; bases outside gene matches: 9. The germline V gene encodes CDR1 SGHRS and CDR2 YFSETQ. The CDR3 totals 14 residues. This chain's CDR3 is CASRVTGGSVKLFF. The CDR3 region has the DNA TGCGCCAGCAGAGTCACAGGGGGCAGCGTAAAACTGTTTTTT.

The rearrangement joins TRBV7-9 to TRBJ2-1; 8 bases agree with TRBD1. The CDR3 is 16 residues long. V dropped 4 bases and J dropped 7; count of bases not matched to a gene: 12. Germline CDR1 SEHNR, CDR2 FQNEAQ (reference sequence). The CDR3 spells CASSSFARDRKNEQFF. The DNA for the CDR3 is TGTGCCAGCAGCTCCTTCGCACGGGACAGGAAAAATGAGCAGTTCTTC.

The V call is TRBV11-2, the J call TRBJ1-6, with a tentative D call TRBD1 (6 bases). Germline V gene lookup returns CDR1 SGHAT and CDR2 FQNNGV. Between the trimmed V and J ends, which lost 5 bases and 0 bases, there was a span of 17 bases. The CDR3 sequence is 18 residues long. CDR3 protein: CASSPRQVSSSYNSPLHF. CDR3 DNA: TGTGCCAGCAGCCCTAGACAGGTTTCAAGCTCCTATAATTCACCCCTCCACTTT.

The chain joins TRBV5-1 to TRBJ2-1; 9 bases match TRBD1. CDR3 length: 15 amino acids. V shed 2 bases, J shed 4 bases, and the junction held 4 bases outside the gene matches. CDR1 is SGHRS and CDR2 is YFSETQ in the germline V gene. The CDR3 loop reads CASSFSQGAYNEQFF. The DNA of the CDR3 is TGCGCCAGCAGCTTTTCACAGGGGGCTTACAATGAGCAGTTCTTC.

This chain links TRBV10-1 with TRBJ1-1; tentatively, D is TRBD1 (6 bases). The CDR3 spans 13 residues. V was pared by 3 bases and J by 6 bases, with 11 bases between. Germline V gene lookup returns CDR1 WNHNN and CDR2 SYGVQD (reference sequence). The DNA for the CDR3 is TGCGCCAGCAGTGATGGGTCAGGGGCTGAAGCTTTCTTT. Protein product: CASSDGSGAEAFF.

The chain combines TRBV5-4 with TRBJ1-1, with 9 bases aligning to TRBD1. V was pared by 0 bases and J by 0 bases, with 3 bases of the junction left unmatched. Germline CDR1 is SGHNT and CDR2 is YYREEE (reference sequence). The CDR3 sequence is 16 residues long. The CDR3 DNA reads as TGTGCCAGCAGCTTGGGAGGACAGGGGATGAACACTGAAGCTTTCTTT. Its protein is CASSLGGQGMNTEAFF.

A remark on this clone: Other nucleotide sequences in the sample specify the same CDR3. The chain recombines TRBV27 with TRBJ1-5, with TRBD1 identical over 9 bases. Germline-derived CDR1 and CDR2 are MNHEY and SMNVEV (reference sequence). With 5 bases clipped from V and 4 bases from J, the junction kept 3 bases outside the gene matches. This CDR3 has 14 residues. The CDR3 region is CASSLGTGNQPQHF. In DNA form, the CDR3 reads TGTGCCAGCAGTCTCGGGACAGGGAATCAGCCCCAGCATTTT.

The CDR3 nucleotides are TGCGCCAGCAGCTTGGGGACAGTGAACTATGGCTACACCTTC. It encodes CASSLGTVNYGYTF. The V and J genes are TRBV5-1 and TRBJ1-2, with TRBD1 as a possible D gene (6 bases). Trimming removed 0 bases from V and 2 bases from J, with 8 bases in between. The germline CDR1 and CDR2 sequences are SGHRS and YFSETQ. CDR3 size: 14 residues.

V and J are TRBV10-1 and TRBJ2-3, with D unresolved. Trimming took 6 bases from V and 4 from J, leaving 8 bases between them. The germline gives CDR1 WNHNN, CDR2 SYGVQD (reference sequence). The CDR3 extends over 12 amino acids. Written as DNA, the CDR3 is TGCGCCAGCAGCCCAGGTGCAGATACGCAGTATTTT. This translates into CASSPGADTQYF.

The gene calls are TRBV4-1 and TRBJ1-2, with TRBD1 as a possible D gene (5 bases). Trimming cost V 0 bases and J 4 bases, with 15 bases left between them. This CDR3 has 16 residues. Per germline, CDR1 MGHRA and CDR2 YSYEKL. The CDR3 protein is CASSQDGTPVGYGYTF. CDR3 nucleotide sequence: TGCGCCAGCAGCCAAGATGGGACTCCTGTGGGCTATGGCTACACCTTC.

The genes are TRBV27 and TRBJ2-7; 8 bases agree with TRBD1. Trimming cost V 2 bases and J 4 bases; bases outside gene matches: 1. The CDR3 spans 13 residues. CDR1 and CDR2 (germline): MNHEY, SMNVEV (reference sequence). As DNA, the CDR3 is TGTGCCAGCAGTTTAGACAGGGGTTACGAGCAGTACTTC. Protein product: CASSLDRGYEQYF.

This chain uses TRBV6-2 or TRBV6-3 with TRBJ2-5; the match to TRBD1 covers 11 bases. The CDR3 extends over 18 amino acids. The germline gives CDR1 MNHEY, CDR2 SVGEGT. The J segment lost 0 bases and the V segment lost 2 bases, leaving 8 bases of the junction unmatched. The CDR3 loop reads CASSYPDRGQEDQETQYF. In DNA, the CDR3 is TGTGCCAGCAGTTACCCGGACAGGGGGCAGGAGGACCAAGAGACCCAGTACTTC.

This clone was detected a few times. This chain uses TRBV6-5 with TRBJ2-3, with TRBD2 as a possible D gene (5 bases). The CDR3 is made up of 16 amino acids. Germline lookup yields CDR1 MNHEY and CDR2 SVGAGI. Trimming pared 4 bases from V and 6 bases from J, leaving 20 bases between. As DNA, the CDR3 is TGTGCCAGCAGTTCCCCCCTCAGCGGAGACCTCGATACGCAGTATTTT. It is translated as CASSSPLSGDLDTQYF.

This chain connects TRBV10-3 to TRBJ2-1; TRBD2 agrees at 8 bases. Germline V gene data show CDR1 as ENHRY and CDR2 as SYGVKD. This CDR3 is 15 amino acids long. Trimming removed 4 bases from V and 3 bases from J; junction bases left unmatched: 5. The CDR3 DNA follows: TGTGCCATCAGTGGCGGGGGGAAGAGCTACAATGAGCAGTTCTTC. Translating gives CAISGGGKSYNEQFF.

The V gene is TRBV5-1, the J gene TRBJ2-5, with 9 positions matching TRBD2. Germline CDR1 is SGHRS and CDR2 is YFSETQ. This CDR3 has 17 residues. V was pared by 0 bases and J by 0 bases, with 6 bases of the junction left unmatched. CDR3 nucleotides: TGCGCCAGCAGCTTGGCGATAGCGGGGGCGAACCAAGAGACCCAGTACTTC. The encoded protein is CASSLAIAGANQETQYF.

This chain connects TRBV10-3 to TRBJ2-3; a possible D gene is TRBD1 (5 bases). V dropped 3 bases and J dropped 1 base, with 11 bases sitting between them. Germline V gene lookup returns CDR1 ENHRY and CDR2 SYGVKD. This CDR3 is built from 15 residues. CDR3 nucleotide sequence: TGTGCCATCAGTGAAGGGGCGTCGGGCACAGATACGCAGTATTTT. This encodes CAISEGASGTDTQYF.